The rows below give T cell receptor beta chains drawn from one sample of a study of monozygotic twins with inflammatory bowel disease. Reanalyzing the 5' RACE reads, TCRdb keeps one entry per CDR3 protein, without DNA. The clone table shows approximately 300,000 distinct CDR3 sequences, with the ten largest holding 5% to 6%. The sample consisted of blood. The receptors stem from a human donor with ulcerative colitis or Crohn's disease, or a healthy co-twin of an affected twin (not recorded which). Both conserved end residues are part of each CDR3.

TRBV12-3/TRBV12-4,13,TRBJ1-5,CASSSLTNQPQHF
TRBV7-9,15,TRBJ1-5,CASSRGQGSNQPQHF
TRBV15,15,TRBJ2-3,CATNDRLAGADTQYF
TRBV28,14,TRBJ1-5,CASRTAGGFQPQHF
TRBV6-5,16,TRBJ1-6,CASSSLTGGRGSPLHF
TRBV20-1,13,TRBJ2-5,CSARERGGETQYF
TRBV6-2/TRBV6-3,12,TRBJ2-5,CASEGELRSQYF
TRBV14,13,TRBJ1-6,CASSQEGLSPLHF
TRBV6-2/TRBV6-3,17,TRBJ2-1,CASSYLLTSGDYNEQFF
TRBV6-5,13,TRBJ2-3,CASIGRRTDTQYF
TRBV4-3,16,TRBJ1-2,CASSRREGSANYGYTF
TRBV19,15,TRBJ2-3,CASSIAIGSVDTQYF
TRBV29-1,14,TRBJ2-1,CSNRTSGIGNEQFF
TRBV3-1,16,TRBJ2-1,CASSERWSGRESEQFF
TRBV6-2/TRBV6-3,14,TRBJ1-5,CATDRQGGGQPQHF
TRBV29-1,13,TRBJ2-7,CSVVAGNLIEQYF
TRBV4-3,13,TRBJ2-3,CASSQAQSDTQYF
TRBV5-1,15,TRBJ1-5,CASSLEGAISQPQHF
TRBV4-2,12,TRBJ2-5,CASSTGQETQYF
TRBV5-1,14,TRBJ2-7,CASSLAGAAYEQYF
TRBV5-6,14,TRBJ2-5,CASSFSQGQETQYF
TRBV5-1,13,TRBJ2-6,CASQSSGANVLTF
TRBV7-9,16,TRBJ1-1,CASSPKQKDWNTEAFF
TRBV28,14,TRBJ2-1,CASTPGGLYNEQFF
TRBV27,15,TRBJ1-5,CASRLTGTGNQPQHF
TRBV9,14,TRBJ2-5,CASSVTGSGETQYF
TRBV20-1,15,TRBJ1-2,CSARDHGTLNYGYTF
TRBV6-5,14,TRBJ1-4,CASSLLRSNEKLFF
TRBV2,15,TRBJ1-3,CASRKARNIENTIYF
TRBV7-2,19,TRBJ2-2,CASSLRRHGGTLYAGELFF
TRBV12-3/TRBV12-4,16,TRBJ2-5,CASSLGREDEWETQYF
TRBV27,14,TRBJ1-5,CASSQETGHQPQHF